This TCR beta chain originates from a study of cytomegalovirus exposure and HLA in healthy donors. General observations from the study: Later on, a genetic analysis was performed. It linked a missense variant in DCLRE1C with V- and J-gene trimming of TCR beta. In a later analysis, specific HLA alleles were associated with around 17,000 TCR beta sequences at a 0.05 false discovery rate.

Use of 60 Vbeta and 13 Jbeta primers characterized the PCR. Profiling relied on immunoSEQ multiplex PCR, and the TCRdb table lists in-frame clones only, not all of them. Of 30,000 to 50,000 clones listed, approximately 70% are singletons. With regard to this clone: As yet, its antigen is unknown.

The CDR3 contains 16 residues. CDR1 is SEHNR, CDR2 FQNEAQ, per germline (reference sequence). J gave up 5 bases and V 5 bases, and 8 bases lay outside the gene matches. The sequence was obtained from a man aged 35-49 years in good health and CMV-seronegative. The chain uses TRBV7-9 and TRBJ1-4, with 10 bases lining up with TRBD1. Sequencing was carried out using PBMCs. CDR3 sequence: CASSRRGTGENEKLFF. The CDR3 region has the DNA TGTGCCAGCAGCCGCCGCGGGACAGGGGAAAATGAAAAACTGTTTTTT. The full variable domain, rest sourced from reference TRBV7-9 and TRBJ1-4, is DTGVSQNPRHKITKRGQNVTFRCDPISEHNRLYWYRQTLGQGPEFLTYFQNEAQLEKSRLLSDRFSAERPKGSFSTLEIQRTEQGDSAMYLCASSRRGTGENEKLFFGSGTQLSVL.